This T cell receptor beta chain appears in the sequencing data of a study of early T cells in non-severe SARS-CoV-2 infection. The V end lost 7 bases, the J end lost 0 bases, and 13 bases lay between the germline ends. CDR3 length: 14 residues. Germline V gene sequence: CDR1 SQVTM, CDR2 ANQGSEA. This clonotype was found a few times. TCRdb processed the 5' RACE reads anew with MiXCR; each CDR3 protein has one entry. The sample holds about 110,000 distinct CDR3 sequences; roughly 12% are singletons and the top ten take 3% to 3.5%. The sample was whole blood. The TCR was taken from an adult who was a healthcare worker with PCR-confirmed SARS-CoV-2 infection or an uninfected control (not recorded which). The chain uses TRBV29-1 and TRBJ2-4; D gene ambiguous. The CDR3 reads CSARARLAKNIQYF. For the CDR3, the DNA is TGCAGCGCCCGGGCCCGGCTAGCCAAAAACATTCAGTACTTC.